These T cell receptor beta chains were read from a single sample in a study of T cells expressing NK-cell markers. TCRdb reprocessed the 5' RACE reads and stores each CDR3 protein as one record, lacking DNA. The sample table sets out over 350,000 distinct CDR3 sequences. Sequenced sample: blood T cells: a sorted CD56 or NKG2C T cell subset, CD4+ or CD8+ T cells, or bulk PBMC T cells (not recorded which). All receptors derive from a woman aged 45-65 years in good health. The CDR3 runs from the conserved cysteine through the conserved F or W. The order of the fields is J gene, V gene, CDR3 protein.

j_gene: TRBJ2-1
v_gene: TRBV5-1
CDR3aa: CASSSQLGGTGDRRQFF

j_gene: TRBJ1-1
v_gene: TRBV20-1
CDR3aa: CSARRTGGFWDTEAFF

j_gene: TRBJ2-1
v_gene: TRBV24-1
CDR3aa: CATSGSSSSAGVSYNEQFF

j_gene: TRBJ1-2
v_gene: TRBV27
CDR3aa: CASSFGVGYGYTF

j_gene: TRBJ2-4
v_gene: TRBV5-1
CDR3aa: CASSLGGPTPTNIQYF

j_gene: TRBJ2-1
v_gene: TRBV24-1
CDR3aa: CATSAKGLPNEQFF

j_gene: TRBJ2-1
v_gene: TRBV7-6
CDR3aa: CASSSPSGRSSYNEQFF

j_gene: TRBJ2-7
v_gene: TRBV6-5
CDR3aa: CASSYSGPGEQYF

j_gene: TRBJ1-4
v_gene: TRBV5-1
CDR3aa: CASSDTKSTGKLFF

j_gene: TRBJ2-7
v_gene: TRBV12-3/TRBV12-4
CDR3aa: CASSRRDSPYEQYF

j_gene: TRBJ2-6
v_gene: TRBV5-5
CDR3aa: CASSFGVSSGANVLTF

j_gene: TRBJ2-3
v_gene: TRBV27
CDR3aa: CASRTGAGLRDTQYF

j_gene: TRBJ2-7
v_gene: TRBV5-6
CDR3aa: CASSWDRTYEQYF

j_gene: TRBJ2-2
v_gene: TRBV9
CDR3aa: CASSVVGGASLNTGELFF

j_gene: TRBJ2-1
v_gene: TRBV5-1
CDR3aa: CASSLGGGGSPLSYNEQFF

j_gene: TRBJ1-1
v_gene: TRBV28
CDR3aa: CASKQEIITEAFF

j_gene: TRBJ2-7
v_gene: TRBV14
CDR3aa: CASSETGGPKDEQYF

j_gene: TRBJ1-1
v_gene: TRBV10-3
CDR3aa: CAISVDRGGTEAFF

j_gene: TRBJ2-1
v_gene: TRBV12-3/TRBV12-4
CDR3aa: CASSPAGGLGNEQFF